The clone carrying this T cell receptor (beta chain) has only one observation. This record comes from a study of T-cell reconstitution after alpha-beta-depleted transplantation in children. Unique molecular identifiers were used to barcode this TCRbeta library. TCRdb called the PCR reads again in MiXCR, with one record for every CDR3 protein. Of about 500,000 distinct CDR3 sequences in the sample, about 31% are singletons; the top ten hold around 2.4%. V was pared by 2 bases and J by 3 bases, with 10 bases of the junction left unmatched. This CDR3 region has 17 residues. The specimen comprised PBMCs from the stem cell graft donor, sampled from the stem cell graft. V and J are TRBV12-3 or TRBV12-4 and TRBJ1-1; TRBD1 aligns across 9 bases. The receptor comes from a human donor who donated a stem cell graft to a child with aplastic anemia. As DNA, the CDR3 is TGTGCCAGCAGTTTATCCCGGGACAGGGATTTTCACACTGAAGCTTTCTTT. Protein product: CASSLSRDRDFHTEAFF.